This TCR beta chain was identified during a study of T cell changes during pregnancy in multiple sclerosis. Profiling relied on immunoSEQ multiplex PCR, and the TCRdb table lists in-frame clones only, not all of them. The sample shows over 45,000 clones, 80% to 95% of them seen only once. The CDR3 covers 13 residues. This clone was seen many times. The sample consisted of peripheral blood, taken in the third trimester of pregnancy. This chain connects TRBV21-1 to TRBJ1-2. TRBV21-1 is recorded as a pseudogene. The sequence came from a female donor with multiple sclerosis, enrolled in a pregnancy study. The CDR3 DNA reads TGTGCCAGCAGCAACGAGGGATTGGATGGCTACACCTTC. This translates into CASSNEGLDGYTF.